This T cell receptor beta chain comes out of a study of cytomegalovirus exposure and HLA in healthy donors. Germline V gene sequence: CDR1 MDHEN, CDR2 SYDVKM. The CDR3 spans 15 residues. The J segment lost 7 bases and the V segment lost 6 bases, leaving 11 bases of the junction unmatched. As concerns this clone: Its matching antigen is unknown.

Whole-study results and caveats: Researchers counted roughly 160 TCR beta chains as cytomegalovirus-associated. Testing in vitro showed a few CMV-associated chains specific for CMV antigens.

TCRdb's table, derived via immunoSEQ multiplex PCR, lists solely in-frame clones and lacks some. This table holds 200,000 to 250,000 clones, over 70% found once. The sample comprised PBMCs. This clonotype was obtained from a woman in her twenties or thirties in good health and CMV-seropositive. This rearrangement joins TRBV28 to TRBJ2-1, with 8 bases identical to TRBD1. In DNA, the CDR3 is TGTGCCAGCAGCTCCAGGGGGCGGAGGTTTAATGAGCAGTTCTTC. It yields the protein CASSSRGRRFNEQFF.